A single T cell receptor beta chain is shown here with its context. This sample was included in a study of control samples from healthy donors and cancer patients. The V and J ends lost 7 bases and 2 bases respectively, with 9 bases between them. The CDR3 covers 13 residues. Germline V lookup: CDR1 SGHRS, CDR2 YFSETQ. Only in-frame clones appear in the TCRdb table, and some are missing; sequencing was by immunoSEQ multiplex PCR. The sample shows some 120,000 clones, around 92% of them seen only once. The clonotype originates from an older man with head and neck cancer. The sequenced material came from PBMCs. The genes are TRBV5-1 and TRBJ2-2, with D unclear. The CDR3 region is CASADSNTGELFF. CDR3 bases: TGCGCCAGCGCGGATTCAAACACCGGGGAGCTGTTTTTT.